The source of this T cell receptor (beta chain) is a study of T-cell reconstitution after alpha-beta-depleted transplantation in children. This sample's TCRbeta library carried unique molecular identifier barcodes. MiXCR was run by TCRdb on the PCR reads, yielding one entry per CDR3 protein. Of several thousand distinct CDR3 sequences in the sample, over 12% were seen once. The CDR3 has 15 amino acids. V lost 5 bases and J 4 bases, leaving 14 bases between the germline ends. Germline V lookup: CDR1 SEHNR, CDR2 FQNEAQ (reference sequence). This clonotype is deemed medium-sized (0.01 to 0.1%). Material: PBMCs, obtained before TCRalphabeta/CD19-depleted stem cell transplant. This sequence originates from a boy aged 5 to 17 with acute lymphoblastic leukemia, due to receive a stem cell transplant. The chain is built from TRBV7-9 and TRBJ1-4, with a weak D call TRBD1 (5 bases). As DNA, the CDR3 is TGTGCCAGCAGCCAACGGTCGGGGGTTAATGAAAAACTGTTTTTT. Its protein product is CASSQRSGVNEKLFF.